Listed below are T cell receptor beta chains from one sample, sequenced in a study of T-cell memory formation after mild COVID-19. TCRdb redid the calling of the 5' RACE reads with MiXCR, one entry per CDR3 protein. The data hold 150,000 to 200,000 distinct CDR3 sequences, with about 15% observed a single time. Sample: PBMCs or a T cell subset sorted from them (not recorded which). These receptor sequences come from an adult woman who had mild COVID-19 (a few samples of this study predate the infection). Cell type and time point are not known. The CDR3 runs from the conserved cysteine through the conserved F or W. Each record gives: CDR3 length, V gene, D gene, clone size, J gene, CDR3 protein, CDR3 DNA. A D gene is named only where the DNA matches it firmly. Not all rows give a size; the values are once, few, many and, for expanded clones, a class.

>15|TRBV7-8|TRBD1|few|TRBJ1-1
CASSSTEGAATEAFF
TGTGCCAGCAGCTCCACAGAGGGGGCAGCCACTGAAGCTTTCTTT
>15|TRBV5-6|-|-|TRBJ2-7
CASSPRWTETYEQYF
TGTGCCAGCAGCCCAAGATGGACAGAGACCTACGAGCAGTACTTC
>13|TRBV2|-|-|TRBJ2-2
CASSPRGPGELFF
TGTGCCAGCAGCCCCCGGGGACCCGGGGAGCTGTTTTTT
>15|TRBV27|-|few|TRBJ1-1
CASSLSPGSNTEAFF
TGTGCCAGCAGTTTATCTCCTGGTTCGAACACTGAAGCTTTCTTT
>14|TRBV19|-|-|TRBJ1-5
CASSVPGLGQPQHF
TGTGCCAGTAGTGTCCCGGGACTCGGGCAGCCCCAGCATTTT
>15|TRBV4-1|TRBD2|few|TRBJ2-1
CASSHLAGGPNEQFF
TGCGCCAGCAGCCATCTAGCGGGGGGGCCCAATGAGCAGTTCTTC
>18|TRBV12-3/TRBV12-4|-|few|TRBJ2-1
CASSQTGELRRSYNEQFF
TGTGCCAGCAGCCAGACGGGGGAGCTGCGCCGCTCCTACAATGAGCAGTTCTTC
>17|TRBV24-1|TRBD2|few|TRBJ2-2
CATSDSRGEVDTGELFF
TGTGCCACCAGTGATTCTCGGGGGGAAGTGGACACCGGGGAGCTGTTTTTT
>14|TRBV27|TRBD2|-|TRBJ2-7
CASSLRWEGPEQYF
TGTGCCAGCAGTTTAAGGTGGGAGGGCCCCGAGCAGTACTTC
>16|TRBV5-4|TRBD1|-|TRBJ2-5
CASSLEGTEIQETQYF
TGTGCCAGCAGCTTGGAGGGGACAGAGATCCAAGAGACCCAGTACTTC
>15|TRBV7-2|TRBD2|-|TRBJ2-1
CASDLLAGGINEQFF
TGTGCCAGCGACTTACTAGCGGGAGGTATCAATGAGCAGTTCTTC
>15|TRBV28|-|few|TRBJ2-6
CASSSRLSGANVLTF
TGTGCCAGCAGTTCACGCCTCTCTGGGGCCAACGTCCTGACTTTC
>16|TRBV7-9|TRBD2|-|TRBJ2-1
CASSRRTSGNNNEQFF
TGTGCCAGCAGCCGCCGAACTAGCGGGAATAACAATGAGCAGTTCTTC
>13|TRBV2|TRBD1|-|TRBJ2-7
CASSSTGTHEQYF
TGTGCCAGCAGTTCGACAGGGACCCACGAGCAGTACTTC
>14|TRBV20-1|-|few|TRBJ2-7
CSASEGLLTYEQYF
TGCAGTGCCTCGGAAGGACTTCTGACCTACGAGCAGTACTTC
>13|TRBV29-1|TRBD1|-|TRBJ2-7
CSVSSTGVHEQYF
TGCAGCGTCTCTTCGACAGGGGTCCACGAGCAGTACTTC
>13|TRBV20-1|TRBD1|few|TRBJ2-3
CSAPRGSTDTQYF
TGCAGTGCTCCCAGGGGGAGCACAGATACGCAGTATTTT
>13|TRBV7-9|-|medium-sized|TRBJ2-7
CASSEAASYEQYF
TGTGCCAGCAGCGAGGCAGCATCCTACGAGCAGTACTTC
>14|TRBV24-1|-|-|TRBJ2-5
CATSDLSRGETQYF
TGTGCCACCAGTGATTTGTCCAGGGGTGAGACCCAGTACTTC
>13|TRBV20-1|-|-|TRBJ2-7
CSGEGQGFYEQYF
TGCAGTGGGGAAGGGCAGGGATTTTACGAGCAGTACTTC
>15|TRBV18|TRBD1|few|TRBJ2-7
CASSPDRGSSYEQYF
TGTGCCAGCTCACCGGACAGGGGCTCCTCCTACGAGCAGTACTTC
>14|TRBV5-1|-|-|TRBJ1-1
CASSLAFGDTEAFF
TGCGCCAGCAGCTTGGCGTTCGGGGACACTGAAGCTTTCTTT
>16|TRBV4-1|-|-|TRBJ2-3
CASSQGATRTTDTQYF
TGCGCCAGCAGCCAAGGTGCCACTCGCACAACAGATACGCAGTATTTT
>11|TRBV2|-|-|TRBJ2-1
CASSNYNEQFF
TGTGCCAGCAGTAACTACAATGAGCAGTTCTTC
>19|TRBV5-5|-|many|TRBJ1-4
CASSSRPSAVWATNEKLFF
TGTGCCAGCAGTTCTAGACCGTCGGCAGTCTGGGCAACTAATGAAAAACTGTTTTTT
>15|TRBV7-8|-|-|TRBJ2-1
CASSLAGIAPNEQFF
TGTGCCAGCAGCTTAGCGGGGATAGCACCCAATGAGCAGTTCTTC
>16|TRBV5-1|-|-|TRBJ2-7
CASSWGRAVGSYEQYF
TGCGCCAGCAGCTGGGGTCGGGCGGTGGGATCCTACGAGCAGTACTTC
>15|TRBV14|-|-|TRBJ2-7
CASSQESARSYEQYF
TGTGCCAGCAGCCAAGAGTCTGCCAGATCCTACGAGCAGTACTTC
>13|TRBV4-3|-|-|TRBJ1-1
CASSHLSGEEAFF
TGCGCCAGCAGCCACCTTTCTGGCGAGGAAGCTTTCTTT
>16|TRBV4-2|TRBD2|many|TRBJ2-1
CASSHILAGGPTEQFF
TGTGCCAGCAGCCACATACTAGCGGGAGGCCCTACTGAGCAGTTCTTC
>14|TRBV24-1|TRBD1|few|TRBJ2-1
CATSTGGIGNEQFF
TGTGCCACCAGTACAGGGGGCATAGGGAATGAGCAGTTCTTC
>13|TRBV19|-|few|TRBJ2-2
CASSIGNTGELFF
TGTGCCAGTAGTATCGGGAACACCGGGGAGCTGTTTTTT
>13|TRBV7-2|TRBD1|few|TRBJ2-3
CASSLDRAGTQYF
TGTGCCAGCAGCTTGGACAGGGCCGGGACGCAGTATTTT
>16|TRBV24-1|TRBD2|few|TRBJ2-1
CATSDDSSGAYNEQFF
TGTGCCACCAGTGATGACTCTAGCGGAGCCTACAATGAGCAGTTCTTC
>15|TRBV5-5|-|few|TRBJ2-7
CASSRLPGSEREQYF
TGTGCCAGCAGCCGCCTCCCGGGATCCGAGAGGGAGCAGTACTTC
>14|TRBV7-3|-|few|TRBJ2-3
CASSLTPASDTQYF
TGTGCCAGCAGCTTAACGCCGGCATCAGATACGCAGTATTTT
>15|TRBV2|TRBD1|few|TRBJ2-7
CASSEGQGGSYEQYF
TGTGCCAGCAGTGAAGGACAGGGGGGGTCCTACGAGCAGTACTTC
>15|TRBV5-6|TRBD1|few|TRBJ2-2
CASSPDRARTGELFF
TGTGCCAGCAGCCCCGACAGGGCCCGCACCGGGGAGCTGTTTTTT
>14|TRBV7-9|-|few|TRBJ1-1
CASSPGSGGTEAFF
TGTGCCAGCAGTCCCGGGTCCGGAGGCACTGAAGCTTTCTTT
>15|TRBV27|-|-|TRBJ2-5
CASSLGWASGETQYF
TGTGCCAGCAGTTTAGGATGGGCCTCGGGAGAGACCCAGTACTTC
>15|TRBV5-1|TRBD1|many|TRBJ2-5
CASSLAPDRGETQYF
TGCGCCAGCAGCTTGGCGCCCGACAGGGGGGAGACCCAGTACTTC
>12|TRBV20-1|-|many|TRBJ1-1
CSARVRDTEAFF
TGCAGTGCTAGGGTTCGCGACACTGAAGCTTTCTTT
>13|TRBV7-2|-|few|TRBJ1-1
CASSPPRNTEAFF
TGTGCCAGCAGCCCCCCAAGGAACACTGAAGCTTTCTTT
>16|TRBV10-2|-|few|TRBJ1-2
CASSDGTYLSDYGYTF
TGCGCCAGCAGTGATGGGACCTACCTCAGCGACTATGGCTACACCTTC
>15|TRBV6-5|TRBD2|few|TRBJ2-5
CASTITAGVLETQYF
TGTGCCAGCACCATAACGGCGGGAGTACTAGAGACCCAGTACTTC
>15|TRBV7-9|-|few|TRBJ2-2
CASSPGGYNTGELFF
TGTGCCAGCAGCCCGGGGGGCTACAACACCGGGGAGCTGTTTTTT
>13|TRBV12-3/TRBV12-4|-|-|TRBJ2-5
CASSLYTQETQYF
TGTGCCAGCAGTTTATACACCCAAGAGACCCAGTACTTC